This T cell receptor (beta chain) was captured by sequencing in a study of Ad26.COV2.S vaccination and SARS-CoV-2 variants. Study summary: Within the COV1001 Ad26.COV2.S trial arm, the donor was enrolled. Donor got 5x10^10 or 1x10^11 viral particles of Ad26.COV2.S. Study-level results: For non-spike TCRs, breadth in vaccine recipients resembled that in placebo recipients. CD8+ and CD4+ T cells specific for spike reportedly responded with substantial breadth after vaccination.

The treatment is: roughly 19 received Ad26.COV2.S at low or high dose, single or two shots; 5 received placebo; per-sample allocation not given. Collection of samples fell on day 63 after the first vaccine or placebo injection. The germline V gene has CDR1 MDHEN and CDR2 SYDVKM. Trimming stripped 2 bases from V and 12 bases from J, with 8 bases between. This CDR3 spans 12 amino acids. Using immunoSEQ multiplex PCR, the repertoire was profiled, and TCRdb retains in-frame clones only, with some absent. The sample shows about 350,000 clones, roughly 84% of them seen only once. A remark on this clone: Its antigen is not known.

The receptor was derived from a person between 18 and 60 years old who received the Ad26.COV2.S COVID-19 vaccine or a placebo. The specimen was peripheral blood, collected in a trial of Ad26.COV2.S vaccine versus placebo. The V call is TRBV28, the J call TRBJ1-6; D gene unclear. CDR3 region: CASSLRERPLHF. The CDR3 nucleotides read TGTGCCAGCAGTTTACGAGAGAGACCCCTCCACTTT.